This TCR beta chain originates from a study of PD-1 blockade in mismatch repair-deficient tumors. Study-level information: Patients had approximately 13 mismatch repair-deficient cancer types, all previously treated and progressing.

Study observations and caveats: Rapid post-treatment expansion, then contraction, generally preceding radiologic response, marked tumor-resident clones.

Assay used: immunoSEQ multiplex PCR; TCRdb lists only in-frame clones, some missing. The sample contains some 130,000 clones, 88% of which appear only once. V was pared by 3 bases and J by 1 base, with 6 bases between. Per germline, CDR1 SGHAT and CDR2 FQNNGV. This CDR3 is built from 14 residues. All patients were mismatch repair deficient, assessed by either PCR or immunohistochemistry. The TCR-sequenced patients were three responders to pembrolizumab. For this clone: The antigen remains undetermined.

The chain has TRBV11-2 and TRBJ2-2; unclear D gene. The TCR sequence derives from an adult with mismatch repair-deficient cancer. The sequencing here drew on peripheral blood, taken approximately 72 weeks after starting pembrolizumab. The CDR3 nucleotides are TGTGCCAGCAGCTTGGAGAGGAACACCGGGGAGCTGTTTTTT. Translating it yields CASSLERNTGELFF.